This T cell receptor (beta chain) was sequenced in a study of patients and donors after allogeneic stem cell transplantation. This clonotype was seen more than once but under ten times. V shed 4 bases and J 2 bases; nucleotides not matched to a gene: 4. CDR1 is MNHNY, CDR2 SVGAGI, per germline (reference sequence). The CDR3 has 14 residues. TCRdb redid the calling of the RT-PCR reads with MiXCR, one entry per CDR3 protein. The sample consists of approximately 170,000 distinct CDR3 sequences, approximately 25% of them appearing once. The chain is built from TRBV6-6 and TRBJ2-7, with TRBD2 matching over 8 bases. The clonotype was recovered from a human donor who was either an allogeneic HSCT recipient or a stem cell or donor lymphocyte infusion donor (not recorded which). It is not recorded whose cells these are; they may come from a transplant donor. The sequenced sample was blood, either unsorted or a sorted T cell fraction (not recorded which). The CDR3 DNA is TGTGCCAGCAGTTTAGCGGGAACTCCCTACGAGCAGTACTTC. Translation: CASSLAGTPYEQYF.